This entry is about one T cell receptor (beta chain). Its antigen is currently unknown. The junction had 6 bases not matched to a gene; V was cut back by 0 bases and J by 9 bases. The germline V gene encodes CDR1 MNHEY and CDR2 SVGAGI. The length of the CDR3 is 16 residues. TCRdb used MiXCR to reprocess the RACE reads, holding one entry per CDR3 protein. The sample shows just under 65,000 distinct CDR3 sequences, approximately 9.9% of them seen only once. Time point of the sample: patch test 3, about 24 weeks after DPC sensitization. The treatment was: therapeutic diphenylcyclopropenone sensitization with weekly scalp DPC. These data originate in a study of human T cells and chemical hapten exposure. Findings and limits, study-wide: Expanded TCRs showed more large CDR3 clusters than pre-sensitization or healthy control sets.

The sample in question was whole blood, obtained in connection with sensitization to the hapten diphenylcyclopropenone (DPC). J is TRBJ1-6 and V is TRBV6-5; 9 bases match TRBD1. The sequence came from a woman in her twenties or thirties with alopecia areata. Some clones in this sample may be carry-over from other donors' samples. CDR3 amino acids: CASSYSRTGVLSPLHF. CDR3 nucleotides: TGTGCCAGCAGTTACTCCAGGACAGGGGTTCTTTCACCCCTCCACTTT.